The rows below give T cell receptor beta chains drawn from one sample of a study of T-cell memory formation after mild COVID-19. One entry per CDR3 protein, called by TCRdb with MiXCR from the 5' RACE reads. The sample consists of over 150,000 distinct CDR3 sequences, approximately 12% of them appearing once. Sequencing used PBMCs or a T cell subset sorted from them (not recorded which). The receptors stem from a man aged 18 to 30 who had mild COVID-19 (a few samples of this study predate the infection). Cell type and time point are not known. Each CDR3 is given with its conserved first and last residue. Each record gives: clone size, V gene, D gene, J gene, CDR3 DNA, CDR3 protein. D genes are given only for firm matches. Expanded clones get a size class; other rows say once, few or many, or leave the size out.

>few|TRBV5-1|TRBD1|TRBJ2-2
TGCGCCAGCAGCCAGATGAGGGGGCCCGGGGAGCTGTTTTTT
CASSQMRGPGELFF
>few|TRBV19|-|TRBJ1-6
TGTGCCAGTCTCTTACGTTGGGATCCCACGGAGATCCGTTCACCCCTCCACTTT
CASLLRWDPTEIRSPLHF
>few|TRBV20-1|TRBD1|TRBJ1-2
TGCAGTGCTAGTGGGGGACAGGCTAACTATGGCTACACCTTC
CSASGGQANYGYTF
>few|TRBV15|TRBD1|TRBJ2-2
TGTGCCATCGGACAGGGGGAATTCGCCGGGGAGCTGTTTTTT
CAIGQGEFAGELFF
>-|TRBV4-2|-|TRBJ2-3
TGTGCCAGCAGCCAAGGTTCTGGGGGGGCCGGGACAGATACGCAGTATTTT
CASSQGSGGAGTDTQYF
>-|TRBV5-1|TRBD2|TRBJ2-5
TGCGCCAGCAGTCCTAGCGGGGGGCAAGAGACCCAGTACTTC
CASSPSGGQETQYF
>-|TRBV12-3/TRBV12-4|TRBD1|TRBJ2-7
TGTGCCAGCAGTTCGACAGGGCCTCGCGAGCAGTACTTC
CASSSTGPREQYF
>-|TRBV27|-|TRBJ2-7
TGTGCCAGCAGCCTGGGGAACGAGCAGTACTTC
CASSLGNEQYF
>-|TRBV5-4|-|TRBJ1-1
TGTGCCAGCAGCTTGGACCCGGGGCGATGGACTGAAGCTTTCTTT
CASSLDPGRWTEAFF
>few|TRBV20-1|TRBD2|TRBJ2-3
TGCAGTGCCAACATACTAGCGCGGGGCACAGATACGCAGTATTTT
CSANILARGTDTQYF
>few|TRBV7-2|-|TRBJ1-5
TGTGCCAGCAGCTTAGGTGGAGGACCTTATAGCAATCAGCCCCAGCATTTT
CASSLGGGPYSNQPQHF
>few|TRBV12-3/TRBV12-4|-|TRBJ1-1
TGTGCCAGCAGTCATGCAGGGGAGGCTTTCTTT
CASSHAGEAFF
>few|TRBV12-3/TRBV12-4|-|TRBJ1-5
TGTGCCAGCAGTAGGGGCAGGGGAAATCAGCCCCAGCATTTT
CASSRGRGNQPQHF
>-|TRBV20-1|-|TRBJ1-2
TGCAGTGCTAGAAGGGCAGCAACAAACTATGGCTACACCTTC
CSARRAATNYGYTF
>few|TRBV14|TRBD1|TRBJ1-2
TGTGCCAGCAGCCGCACTCAGGGGGCGCGCAGTGGCTACACCTTC
CASSRTQGARSGYTF
>-|TRBV7-9|-|TRBJ2-1
TGTGCCAGCAGCTTAGCTAGCTCCTACAATGAGCAGTTCTTC
CASSLASSYNEQFF
>-|TRBV2|-|TRBJ1-5
TGTGCCAGCAGTGCGGGGGGCACTCTACAGCCCCAGCATTTT
CASSAGGTLQPQHF
>-|TRBV12-3/TRBV12-4|-|TRBJ2-5
TGTGCCAGCAGTCCCACGGGGGGCGTAGGGACCCAGTACTTC
CASSPTGGVGTQYF
>-|TRBV12-3/TRBV12-4|-|TRBJ2-7
TGTGCCAGCAGTTTTAACAGGGAAAGCGAGCAGTACTTC
CASSFNRESEQYF
>few|TRBV7-9|TRBD1|TRBJ1-2
TGTGCCAGCAGCCTACAGGGGTTTACTGGCTACACCTTC
CASSLQGFTGYTF
>-|TRBV6-5|-|TRBJ2-5
TGTGCCAGCAGAGGGGCAAGGGAGACCCAGTACTTC
CASRGARETQYF
>-|TRBV7-9|-|TRBJ1-2
TGTGCCAGCAGCTTAGCAGGCGGCTACACCTTC
CASSLAGGYTF
>many|TRBV9|-|TRBJ1-4
TGTGCCAGCAGCGTCCGATCCTCTAATGAAAAACTGTTTTTT
CASSVRSSNEKLFF
>few|TRBV12-5|-|TRBJ2-1
TGTGCTAGTGGTTTGGTACCCGGTCCAACCCGTTCCAATGAGCAGTTCTTC
CASGLVPGPTRSNEQFF
>once|TRBV11-3|-|TRBJ2-5
TGTGCCAGCAACCGTGGGGGCCTCCAGACCCAGTACTTC
CASNRGGLQTQYF
>-|TRBV6-1|-|TRBJ2-1
TGTGCCAGCAGTGAGCCAGGGGTATCTGAGCAGTTCTTC
CASSEPGVSEQFF
>-|TRBV11-2|-|TRBJ2-2
TGTGCCAGCAGCTTATTCTCTGGGGATCACGGGGAGCTGTTTTTT
CASSLFSGDHGELFF
>few|TRBV20-1|-|TRBJ1-6
TGCAGTGCTAGAGATCCGGCAGGATCCTCACCCCTCCACTTT
CSARDPAGSSPLHF
>-|TRBV4-1|-|TRBJ2-2
TGCGCCAGCAGCCAAGCCCGGGGTATCGGCACCGGGGAGCTGTTTTTT
CASSQARGIGTGELFF
>few|TRBV25-1|-|TRBJ1-4
TGTGCCAGCAGTGAATCACAGGGCGATGAAAAACTGTTTTTT
CASSESQGDEKLFF
>-|TRBV6-5|-|TRBJ2-2
TGTGCCAGCAGTTCCAGCACCGGGGAGCTGTTTTTT
CASSSSTGELFF
>-|TRBV20-1|TRBD2|TRBJ2-1
TGCAGTGCTAAAAGACTAGCAACAACGGTGAATGAGCAGTTCTTC
CSAKRLATTVNEQFF
>-|TRBV5-1|-|TRBJ2-7
TGCGCCAGCAGCCGGACCCCTGCCGGGACAAATACCTACGAGCAGTACTTC
CASSRTPAGTNTYEQYF
>many|TRBV5-1|-|TRBJ1-1
TGTGCTAGCAGCTTCCAGGAGAACACTGAAGCTTTCTTT
CASSFQENTEAFF
>once|TRBV24-1|-|TRBJ2-1
TGTGCCACCAGTGATTTGGTGGGATCCTCCTACAATGAGCAGTTCTTC
CATSDLVGSSYNEQFF
>-|TRBV5-1|-|TRBJ1-3
TGCGCCAGCAGCTTTTGGTTCCGGGTCTCTGGAAACACCATATATTTT
CASSFWFRVSGNTIYF
>-|TRBV23-1|TRBD1|TRBJ1-2
TGCGCCAGCAAGGTTCAGGGGGAAGGCTACACCTTC
CASKVQGEGYTF
>many|TRBV5-1|TRBD1|TRBJ1-1
TGCGCCAGCAGCACCGGACAGGGTAACACTGAAGCTTTCTTT
CASSTGQGNTEAFF
>-|TRBV5-1|-|TRBJ2-5
TGCGCCAGCAGCTTGGGGCCAGGGCAAGAGACCCAGTACTTC
CASSLGPGQETQYF
>few|TRBV12-3/TRBV12-4|-|TRBJ2-1
TGTGCCAGCAGTTTAGGCGGGGCCCAGATGGGGCAGTTCTTC
CASSLGGAQMGQFF
>few|TRBV15|TRBD1|TRBJ1-4
TGTGCCACCAGCGCTGAACGACAGGGGGTCGAGGAACTGTTTTTT
CATSAERQGVEELFF
>few|TRBV9|-|TRBJ2-2
TGTGCCAGCAGCGTAGATCCGCAAATAAACACCGGGGAGCTGTTTTTT
CASSVDPQINTGELFF
>-|TRBV5-4|-|TRBJ2-1
TGTGCCAGCAGCGTGCCTAACAATGAGCAGTTCTTC
CASSVPNNEQFF
>-|TRBV20-1|-|TRBJ2-7
TGCAGTGCTAGGACTAGCAGGGGAGTCGAGCAGTACTTC
CSARTSRGVEQYF
>many|TRBV15|-|TRBJ2-3
TGTGCCACCAGCAGAGATCGCCCTGATACGCAGTATTTT
CATSRDRPDTQYF
>-|TRBV7-3|-|TRBJ2-3
TGTGCCAGCAGCTTACCCGGGGTCACAGATACGCAGTATTTT
CASSLPGVTDTQYF
>-|TRBV5-1|TRBD2|TRBJ2-3
TGCGCCAGCAGCTCTGGGGCTAGCGGGGGGACGCTCACAGATACGCAGTATTTT
CASSSGASGGTLTDTQYF
>few|TRBV18|-|TRBJ1-2
TGTGCCAGCTCCCCCCGCTATGGCTACACCTTC
CASSPRYGYTF
>-|TRBV7-8|-|TRBJ2-4
TGTGCCAGCAGCTTAGATCTGGCGACAGGCAACATTCAGTACTTC
CASSLDLATGNIQYF